The rows below give T cell receptor beta chains drawn from one sample of a study of Ad26.COV2.S vaccination and SARS-CoV-2 variants. The method was immunoSEQ multiplex PCR; TCRdb's version includes in-frame clones alone and lacks a portion of them. The sample holds about 350,000 clones, about 91% seen once. Sequenced here: peripheral blood, sampled after recovery from COVID-19. The receptors were gathered from a human donor who had recovered from COVID-19. CDR3s leave out the opening cysteine and the closing phenylalanine or tryptophan. Each record gives: J gene, V gene, CDR3 protein.

j_gene: TRBJ1-1
v_gene: TRBV19
CDR3aa: ASSIAPGENTEAF

j_gene: TRBJ1-2
v_gene: TRBV12-5
CDR3aa: ASGHYGQPSNYGYT

j_gene: TRBJ2-5
v_gene: TRBV7-8
CDR3aa: ASSRDGIQGAQY

j_gene: TRBJ1-6
v_gene: TRBV13
CDR3aa: ASSLGGSSYNSPLH

j_gene: TRBJ2-7
v_gene: TRBV7-8
CDR3aa: ASSLGTGNSYEQY

j_gene: TRBJ1-2
v_gene: TRBV27
CDR3aa: ASTNNGIYYGYT

j_gene: TRBJ2-7
v_gene: TRBV4-1
CDR3aa: ASSHNRQDYEQY

j_gene: TRBJ2-7
v_gene: TRBV10-3
CDR3aa: AISESVGSALGGEQY

j_gene: TRBJ2-5
v_gene: TRBV2
CDR3aa: ASRGYQETQY

j_gene: TRBJ2-7
v_gene: TRBV9
CDR3aa: ASSVGSSGSSYEQY

j_gene: TRBJ2-2
v_gene: TRBV11-2
CDR3aa: ASSLGLSGELF

j_gene: TRBJ1-6
v_gene: TRBV7-2
CDR3aa: ASSSMTANSPLH

j_gene: TRBJ2-2
v_gene: TRBV4-1
CDR3aa: ASSPGQGTGELF

j_gene: TRBJ2-2
v_gene: TRBV27
CDR3aa: ASSLRGDLNTGELF

j_gene: TRBJ1-5
v_gene: TRBV18
CDR3aa: ASSPEGGWQPQH

j_gene: TRBJ1-2
v_gene: TRBV10-3
CDR3aa: AISNRDSSNYGYT

j_gene: TRBJ1-2
v_gene: TRBV2
CDR3aa: ASSEATGRRGYT

j_gene: TRBJ1-2
v_gene: TRBV3-1/TRBV3-2
CDR3aa: ASSQREGHGYT

j_gene: TRBJ1-6
v_gene: TRBV7-8
CDR3aa: ASTPGGEKNSPLH

j_gene: TRBJ1-2
v_gene: TRBV7-9
CDR3aa: ASSLKPHGYT

j_gene: TRBJ2-1
v_gene: TRBV11-2
CDR3aa: ASSLRQGATKNWEQF

j_gene: TRBJ2-7
v_gene: TRBV18
CDR3aa: ASSPNDRAYEQY

j_gene: TRBJ2-1
v_gene: TRBV20-1
CDR3aa: SASSQPSYNEQF

j_gene: TRBJ2-5
v_gene: TRBV4-2
CDR3aa: ASSQGASGGGETQY

j_gene: TRBJ1-2
v_gene: TRBV6-5
CDR3aa: ASTRQGYGYT

j_gene: TRBJ2-5
v_gene: TRBV6-5
CDR3aa: ASMHTGTGQETQY

j_gene: TRBJ1-5
v_gene: TRBV4-1
CDR3aa: ASSQEQGWRNQPQH

j_gene: TRBJ2-7
v_gene: TRBV6-5
CDR3aa: ASSSPTSYEQY

j_gene: TRBJ2-5
v_gene: TRBV18
CDR3aa: ASSPSNSRETQY

j_gene: TRBJ1-1
v_gene: TRBV19
CDR3aa: ASSIAGTGTEAF

j_gene: TRBJ2-2
v_gene: TRBV5-1
CDR3aa: ASSPQGPGELF